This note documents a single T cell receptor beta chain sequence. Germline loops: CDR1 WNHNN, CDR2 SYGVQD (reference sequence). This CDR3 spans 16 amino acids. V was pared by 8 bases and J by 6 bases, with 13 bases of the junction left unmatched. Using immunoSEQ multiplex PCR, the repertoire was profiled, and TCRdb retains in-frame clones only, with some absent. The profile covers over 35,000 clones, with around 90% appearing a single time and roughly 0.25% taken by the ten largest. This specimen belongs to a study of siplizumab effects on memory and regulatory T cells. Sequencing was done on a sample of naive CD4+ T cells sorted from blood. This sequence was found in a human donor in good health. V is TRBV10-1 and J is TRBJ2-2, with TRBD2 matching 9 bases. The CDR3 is CASGDSGSRRPGELFF. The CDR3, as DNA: TGCGCCAGCGGGGATAGCGGGAGCAGGAGGCCCGGGGAGCTGTTTTTT.